The present TCR beta chain was sequenced within a study of Graves' ophthalmopathy and Graves' hyperthyroidism (dated by TCRdb to the late 2010s). For the wider study: Peripheral blood was collected before any treatment was given, at the time of initial diagnosis. To tell Graves' ophthalmopathy apart from Graves' hyperthyroidism, and to predict which patients would progress to ophthalmopathy, the study relied on TCR beta repertoire signatures. In over five hyperthyroidism patients, T-cell repertoires of thyroid tissue and blood were compared. Following sample collection, hyperthyroidism patients were given methimazole at a starting dose of 30 mg daily, and ophthalmopathy patients were given high-dose intravenous methylprednisolone. The independent validation cohort included 18 hyperthyroidism patients plus 17 patients who later progressed from hyperthyroidism to ophthalmopathy. In total, around 140 blood samples were TCR-sequenced: under 45 ophthalmopathy, under 80 hyperthyroidism and some 17 hyperthyroidism-to-ophthalmopathy patients. To explore V-J signatures that distinguish ophthalmopathy from hyperthyroidism, a discovery set of around 100 patients was enrolled, made up of over 40 with ophthalmopathy and fewer than 60 with stable hyperthyroidism.

Overall results and qualifications from the work: In validation, the model predicted ophthalmopathy progression with nearly 71% sensitivity and around 72% specificity; roughly eleven predicted patients were CT-confirmed with GO in a median of 6.5 months. Most expanded thyroid clonotypes with frequency above 0.001 were also detected in blood, suggesting blood repertoires may reflect the thyroid immune response. In cross-validation, the 13-signature model distinguished ophthalmopathy from stable hyperthyroidism with approximately 90% sensitivity and roughly 81% specificity, while in the test set the corresponding values were roughly 80% and 75%. Sample size was not statistically predetermined, and group allocation was not concealed from the investigators.

For repertoire sequencing, TCR beta CDR3 regions were amplified from RNA transcripts. The first round was an RT-PCR using HTBI primers with the Qiagen OneStep RT-PCR kit, and this first round was followed by a second-round multiplex PCR, then size selection and purification. Libraries were sequenced paired-end with 100 bp reads on an Illumina HiSeq2000. The published analysis was carried out like this. SOAPnuke was used to process the reads, removing any read that contained adapters or uncalled bases, had a mean Phred below 15, or lacked an exact match to the constant primer or identifier. COPE v1.2.5 was used to merge high-quality paired reads. Each unique nucleotide sequence was defined as a clonotype, and clonotypes were aligned to IMGT TRB V, D and J references with MiTCR v1.1. Analysis was restricted to V-J combinations with a frequency above 0.0001, which covered about 99% of repertoires. A TCR clonal expansion and chaos score per V-J combination was defined as the ratio of F50 clonal expansion to chaos observed in the TCRdist matrix. Welch's t-statistics and random forest were used to reduce the features to about 14 V-J combinations, which were then used as input to a naive Bayes classifier. Thyroid-blood repertoire similarity was quantified with the Morisita-Horn index. TCRdb handled the public reads itself, with Q25 trimming in fastp and clone calling in MiXCR, and kept productive beta chains. Each CDR3 protein gets just one entry, which takes the most common genes and DNA from the rows behind it. These V and J calls derive from TCRdb rather than the authors' analysis. In all, the sample holds over 40,000 distinct CDR3 sequences, and around half of those were seen once. The ten largest clones represent roughly a quarter of the sample.

This clonotype was observed at least ten times. This receptor's antigen is unknown. Per-nucleotide qualities are absent, and no much larger clonotype sits a single base away. Ophthalmopathy patients had moderately to severely active disease, Clinical Activity Score of at least 3, NOSPECS grade of at least 4, and disease duration under 3 months. Patients were excluded if they had other autoimmune diseases, uncontrolled infections, pregnancy or lactation. Clinical symptoms, serum thyroxine, TRAb, thyroid ultrasound and orbital computed tomography were used for diagnosis. Using Ficoll-Paque density gradient centrifugation, PBMCs were isolated from 9.5 to 10 ml of fresh peripheral blood. Total RNA was extracted using Trizol reagent, and RNA quality was checked on an Agilent 2100 Bioanalyzer. The source of this sequence is an adult man with Graves' ophthalmopathy. Material: peripheral blood.

The sequenced DNA: TGTGCCAGCAGCCTAGACAGACTAGTCTCGGCGAACACCGGGGAGCTGTTTTTT. The translation is CASSLDRLVSANTGELFF. Rearrangement joined TRBV13 to TRBJ2-2; TRBD2 is a possible D gene, resting on 6 matching bases. CDR1 and CDR2 are drawn from the germline V gene (reference sequence): PRHDT, FYEKMQ. V was cut back by 5 bases and J by 0 bases, leaving a gap of 19 bases between them. The CDR3 runs 18 residues from the cysteine to the phenylalanine. Of all the DNA, just the CDR3 is kept, 54 bases in frame from base 1.